This T cell receptor beta chain came from a study of T cell clusters in autoimmune cytopenias. The study's findings and limits: Physiological T cell clusters of healthy donors were apparently absent in primary autoimmune cytopenia patients. The cluster-lack signature was not seen for secondary cytopenia versus chronic lymphocytic leukemia.

This clonotype counts as medium-sized by frequency. What it recognizes is unknown. TRB was amplified by touch-down multiplex PCR, primer pools A and B combined. TCRdb re-called the multiplex PCR reads and shows each CDR3 protein once, DNA omitted. Its table lists roughly 6,900 distinct CDR3 sequences. TRB amplification used approximately 0.25 ug of peripheral blood genomic DNA. The CDR3 consists of 16 residues. CDR1 is MNHEY, CDR2 SVGAGI, per germline. The sample was also reused in another study, on T cell repertoires in aging, cancer and after chemotherapy. That source reports: Median generation probability rose over the chemotherapy interval in each cancer cohort, suggesting rebound thymic output.

The TCR comes from a human donor in good health. Sequencing was done on a sample of peripheral blood. V is TRBV6-5 and J is TRBJ1-3; TCRdb designates TRBD1, a call that cannot be tested without DNA. The CDR3 region is CASRGHGASSGNTIYF.